This entry lists 11 T cell receptor beta chains sequenced from one sample in a study of CD8 T cells in Susac syndrome. RNA was extracted with the RNeasy kit, and a quantity of roughly 0.5 to 1 ug was reverse transcribed using random hexamers. TCRdb used MiXCR to reprocess the immunoSEQ multiplex PCR reads, holding one entry per CDR3 protein. The data hold fewer than 150,000 distinct CDR3 sequences, with under 95% observed a single time. Sequenced input: CD8+ T cells from PBMCs. These receptor sequences come from a human donor with multiple sclerosis.

The V and J genes are TRBV6-5 and TRBJ2-3; 7 bases match TRBD2. The ends lost 3 bases at V and 0 bases at J; junction bases unmatched: 9. The CDR3 sequence is 17 residues long. Per the germline V gene, CDR1 is MNHEY and CDR2 is SVGAGI. CDR3 in amino acids: CASSYLAGPSSTDTQYF. The CDR3 bases are TGTGCCAGCAGTTATTTAGCGGGCCCCTCTAGCACAGATACGCAGTATTTT.

V usage is TRBV13 and J usage is TRBJ2-1, with 9 bases lining up with TRBD2. Germline CDR1 PRHDT, CDR2 FYEKMQ (reference sequence). V shed 2 bases and J 8 bases; nucleotides not matched to a gene: 13. This CDR3 spans 17 amino acids. CDR3 in amino acids: CASSLRLAVGGGDEQFF. The CDR3 DNA is TGTGCCAGCAGCTTAAGACTAGCGGTCGGGGGGGGCGATGAGCAGTTCTTC.

The V and J genes are TRBV2 and TRBJ1-1; D perhaps matches TRBD1 (5 bases). V lost 6 bases, J lost 5 bases, and 16 bases lay in between. The length of the CDR3 is 14 residues. Germline V gene sequence: CDR1 SNHLY, CDR2 FYNNEI. The CDR3 spells CASRRQWEGTEAFF. CDR3 nucleotide sequence: TGTGCCAGCAGGAGACAGTGGGAAGGGACTGAAGCTTTCTTT.

The genes are TRBV27 and TRBJ1-5; D is unclear. CDR3 length: 17 amino acids. Germline-derived CDR1 and CDR2 are MNHEY and SMNVEV (reference sequence). V shed 5 bases and J shed 2 bases, with 19 bases lying between them. The CDR3 loop reads CASSDGVPLSGNQPQHF. CDR3 nucleotide sequence: TGTGCCAGCAGTGATGGGGTGCCCCTATCGGGCAATCAGCCCCAGCATTTT.

The rearrangement uses TRBV16 and TRBJ1-4, with D perhaps matching TRBD1 (6 bases). The V and J ends lost 5 bases and 0 bases respectively, with 16 bases between them. CDR1 and CDR2 from the germline V gene are KGHSY and FQNENV. The CDR3 has 17 amino acids. The CDR3 coding sequence is TGTGCCAGCAGCTTCGACAGGCACGTCGCAACTAATGAAAAACTGTTTTTT. Protein product: CASSFDRHVATNEKLFF.

The V gene is TRBV30, the J gene TRBJ2-3; a weak D match, TRBD2 (5 bases). Trimming removed 0 bases at V and 2 bases at J, with 9 bases between. The CDR3 runs 14 residues. CDR1 GTSNPN and CDR2 SVGIG come from the germline V gene (reference sequence). The chain's CDR3 is CAWSVSGLTDTQYF. CDR3 nucleotides: TGTGCCTGGAGTGTGAGCGGACTCACAGATACGCAGTATTTT.

V and J are TRBV27 and TRBJ2-7; tentatively, D is TRBD2 (5 bases). The CDR3 is 15 residues long. The germline V gene has CDR1 MNHEY and CDR2 SMNVEV (reference sequence). The germline V and J ends were trimmed by 6 bases and 3 bases, with 18 bases remaining between them. Here the CDR3 reads CASREFTGNIYEQYF. The CDR3 DNA is TGTGCCAGCAGGGAATTCACGGGAAATATCTACGAGCAGTACTTC.

V usage is TRBV10-3 and J usage is TRBJ1-6; the D is unclear. Germline CDR1 and CDR2: ENHRY and SYGVKD. There are 12 residues in the CDR3. Trimming pared 7 bases from V and 7 bases from J, leaving 8 bases between. CDR3 DNA sequence: TGTGCCATCAAGGCGGAAAATTCACCCCTCCACTTT. This codes for CAIKAENSPLHF.

The rearrangement links TRBV19 to TRBJ2-1; 8 bases are shared with TRBD1. The V gene end was trimmed by 10 bases and the J gene end by 7 bases; junction bases not matched to a gene: 6. This CDR3 comprises 12 residues. The germline gives CDR1 LNHDA, CDR2 SQIVND (reference sequence). This chain's CDR3 is CATTTGANEQFF. CDR3 coding DNA: TGTGCCACTACGACAGGGGCGAATGAGCAGTTCTTC.

The genes are TRBV14 and TRBJ1-1; the D is unclear. The CDR3 has 14 amino acids. Germline assignment: CDR1 SGHDN and CDR2 FVKESK. V was pared by 3 bases and J by 5 bases, with 13 bases between. The chain's CDR3 is CASSHWASVTEAFF. The CDR3, as DNA: TGTGCCAGCAGCCATTGGGCCTCGGTAACTGAAGCTTTCTTT.

The V gene is TRBV23-1, the J gene TRBJ1-2; D unresolved. TRBV23-1 qualifies as an ORF whose function is uncertain. With 6 bases removed from V and 7 bases from J, the gap between germline ends came to 24 bases. CDR3 length: 16 amino acids. CDR3 sequence (DNA): TGCGCCAGCAGCCAACGGCATAACGGTGTGGGTACTGGCTACACCTTC. Amino acid sequence: CASSQRHNGVGTGYTF.